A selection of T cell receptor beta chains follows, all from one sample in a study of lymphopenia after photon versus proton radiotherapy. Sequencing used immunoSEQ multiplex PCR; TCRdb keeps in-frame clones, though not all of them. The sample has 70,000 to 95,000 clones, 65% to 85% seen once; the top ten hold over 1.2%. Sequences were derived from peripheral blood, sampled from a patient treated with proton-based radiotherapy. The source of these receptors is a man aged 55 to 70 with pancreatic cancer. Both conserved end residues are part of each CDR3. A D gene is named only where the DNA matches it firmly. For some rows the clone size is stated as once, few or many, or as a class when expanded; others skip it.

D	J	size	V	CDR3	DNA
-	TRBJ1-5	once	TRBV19	CASTDRREQPQHF	TGTGCCAGTACCGACAGGAGGGAACAGCCCCAGCATTTT
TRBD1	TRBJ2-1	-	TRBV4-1	CASTQGGRGLYNEQFF	TGCGCCAGCACCCAAGGGGGCAGGGGCCTTTACAATGAGCAGTTCTTC
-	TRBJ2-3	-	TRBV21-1	CASSVGVGLGTLRTDTQYF	-
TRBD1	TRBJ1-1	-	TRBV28	CASSFQQGASGAFF	TGTGCCAGCAGTTTTCAGCAGGGGGCGAGTGGAGCTTTCTTT
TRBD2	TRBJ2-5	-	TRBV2	CASRPGTSGGTQYF	TGTGCCAGCAGACCCGGGACTAGCGGGGGGACCCAGTACTTC
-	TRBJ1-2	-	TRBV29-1	CSVDGSGGYTF	TGCAGCGTTGACGGAAGCGGTGGCTACACCTTC
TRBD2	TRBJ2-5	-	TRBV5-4	CASSLAVAGGMETQYF	TGTGCCAGCAGCTTGGCAGTGGCGGGAGGAATGGAGACCCAGTACTTC
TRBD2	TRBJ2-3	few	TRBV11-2	CASSHTSGIWDTQYF	TGTGCCAGCAGCCATACTAGCGGGATCTGGGATACGCAGTATTTT
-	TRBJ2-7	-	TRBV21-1	CASSRSGQGHEQYF	TGTGCCAGCAGCAGATCGGGACAGGGCCACGAGCAGTACTTC
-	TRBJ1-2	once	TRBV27	CASSPGQGSRGYTF	TGTGCCAGCAGTCCGGGTCAGGGCTCTCGGGGCTACACCTTC
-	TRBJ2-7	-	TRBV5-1	CASSSTLYEQYF	TGCGCCAGCAGCTCGACACTCTACGAGCAGTACTTC
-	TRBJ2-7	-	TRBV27	CASSPSLVGLRPYEQYF	TGTGCCAGCAGTCCCTCTCTTGTTGGGTTGAGGCCCTACGAGCAGTACTTC
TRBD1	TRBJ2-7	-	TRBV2	CASSRGQRYEQYF	TGTGCCAGCAGCAGGGGGCAGAGGTACGAGCAGTACTTC